Each of the 9 T cell receptor beta chains below was sequenced from the same sample in a study of CD8+ T cells in alopecia areata. In each case, RNA was isolated and then reverse transcribed into cDNA as the sequencing template. Assay used: immunoSEQ multiplex PCR; TCRdb lists only in-frame clones, some missing. Of about 150,000 clones detected, approximately 87% appear once; the ten largest clones hold approximately 15%. The sequencing used CD8+ T cells sorted from blood, collected at week 0. All receptors derive from a human donor with alopecia areata.

CDR3 sequence: CASSIMGQGANTEAFF. For the CDR3, the DNA is TGTGCCAGTAGTATAATGGGACAGGGAGCGAACACTGAAGCTTTCTTT. The V and J genes are TRBV19 and TRBJ1-1, with 9 bases that match TRBD1. The germline CDR1 and CDR2 sequences are LNHDA and SQIVND (reference sequence). Losses at the gene ends were 2 bases for V and 1 base for J; bases not matched to a gene: 5. The CDR3 totals 16 residues.

The rearrangement uses TRBV29-1 and TRBJ2-7; the D gene is possibly TRBD1 (6 bases). Germline V CDR1 and CDR2: SQVTM, ANQGSEA. V lost 0 bases and J lost 3, with 12 bases in between. The CDR3 sequence is 14 residues long. CDR3 sequence: CSVEDPPGDYEQYF. In DNA form, the CDR3 reads TGCAGCGTTGAAGATCCCCCAGGGGACTACGAGCAGTACTTC.

V gene TRBV7-9 combines with J gene TRBJ2-1, with TRBD2 identical over 8 bases. The CDR3 runs to 16 residues. CDR1 and CDR2 (germline): SEHNR, FQNEAQ (reference sequence). Unmatched junction bases numbered 9, after V lost 5 bases and J lost 3 bases. This CDR3 is CASSPSTSGIYNEQFF. The CDR3, as DNA: TGTGCCAGCAGCCCCAGCACTAGCGGCATCTACAATGAGCAGTTCTTC.

The chain joins TRBV5-4 to TRBJ1-2; no firm D call. V was pared by 0 bases and J by 4 bases, with 10 bases between. Germline V gives CDR1 SGHNT, CDR2 YYREEE (reference sequence). This CDR3 is built from 14 residues. The CDR3 DNA reads TGTGCCAGCAGCTTGGCCGGCTCTGGCTATGGCTACACCTTC. This encodes CASSLAGSGYGYTF.

The chain recombines TRBV14 with TRBJ2-2, with D hard to call. The V and J ends lost 0 bases and 1 base respectively, with 3 bases between them. Germline CDR1 SGHDN, CDR2 FVKESK. The CDR3 consists of 14 residues. CDR3 region: CASSQDQNTGELFF. The CDR3 DNA follows: TGTGCCAGCAGCCAAGACCAGAACACCGGGGAGCTGTTTTTT.

The CDR3 nucleotides read TGCGCCAGCAGCCTGGGGACGGACCATTACGAGCAGTACTTC. This sequence encodes CASSLGTDHYEQYF. This sequence joins TRBV5-1 and TRBJ2-7; the D call may be TRBD1 or TRBD2 (5 bases each). Germline values: CDR1 SGHRS, CDR2 YFSETQ. This CDR3 comprises 14 residues. V was trimmed by 4 bases and J by 4 bases, leaving 15 bases between them.

The J gene is TRBJ2-1, the V gene TRBV19, with 9 nucleotides matching TRBD2. CDR1 and CDR2 from the germline V gene are LNHDA and SQIVND (reference sequence). The CDR3 has 16 residues. J lost 7 bases, V lost 2 bases, and 9 bases had no gene match. In DNA form, the CDR3 reads TGTGCCAGTAGTATAATTAGCGGGGGAATGTGGAATGAGCAGTTCTTC. Its translation is CASSIISGGMWNEQFF. Supplemented by reference TRBV19 and TRBJ2-1, the full variable domain reads DGGITQSPKYLFRKEGQNVTLSCEQNLNHDAMYWYRQDPGQGLRLIYYSQIVNDFQKGDIAEGYSVSREKKESFPLTVTSAQKNPTAFYLCASSIISGGMWNEQFFGPGTRLTVL.

The genes are TRBV7-9 and TRBJ2-3; possible D gene TRBD2, 6 bases. The ends were cut back, 1 base at V and 4 bases at J, with 15 bases in the middle. The germline CDR1 and CDR2 sequences are SEHNR and FQNEAQ (reference sequence). This CDR3 has 16 amino acids. The CDR3 is CASSLVPGDGADTQYF. Written as DNA, the CDR3 is TGTGCCAGCAGCTTAGTGCCGGGGGACGGGGCAGATACGCAGTATTTT.

The rearrangement uses TRBV28 and TRBJ2-3; D may correspond to TRBD1 or TRBD2 (5 bases each). Germline CDR1 reads MDHEN; CDR2 reads SYDVKM. V was clipped by 6 bases and J by 2 bases, with 15 bases between them. This CDR3 comprises 15 residues. CDR3 amino acids: CASSPGSLDTDTQYF. Here the CDR3 DNA reads TGTGCCAGCAGCCCAGGGTCACTAGACACAGATACGCAGTATTTT.